The next 10 T cell receptor beta chains were all read from a single sample in a study of tumor and adjacent non-tumor tissue in lung cancer. The library came from three nested PCR rounds adapted from ARM-PCR protocols. TCRdb independently ran MiXCR on the multiplex PCR reads; one entry per CDR3 protein. The sample has under 150,000 distinct CDR3 sequences, approximately 72% seen once. The template was RNA from unsorted bulk tissue. Sequencing was performed on lung tumor tissue. The receptors stem from a man in his sixties with small cell lung cancer.

Notes on this clonotype: This sequence may be a read error, since a much larger clone differs from it by one base. CDR3 bases: TGCAGTGCTAGAGATGCGGGACATGGGTCTGAAAAACTGTTTTTT. Residues: CSARDAGHGSEKLFF. The rearrangement uses TRBV20-1 and TRBJ1-4, with D perhaps TRBD1 (6 bases). CDR1 and CDR2 from the germline V gene are DFQATT and SNEGSKA (reference sequence). V lost 0 bases, J lost 7 bases, and 15 bases lay in between. CDR3 length: 15 residues.

As to this clonotype: A much larger clone differs by one base, so this may be a read error. Since no conserved phenylalanine or tryptophan closes the CDR3, a read error is the likely cause. The rearrangement uses TRBV29-1 and TRBJ2-3; D perhaps matches TRBD1 (6 bases). The CDR3 has 14 amino acids. The germline V gene has CDR1 SQVTM and CDR2 ANQGSEA. Trimming cost V 8 bases and J 0 bases, with 15 bases left between them. CDR3 sequence reads: CSTPAGASTDTQYL. The CDR3 bases are TGCAGCACGCCGGCAGGGGCGAGCACAGATACGCAGTATCTT.

Comment on this clonotype: A read error may explain this, as a much larger clone is one base away. The rearrangement uses TRBV12-5 and TRBJ2-5; the D gene is possibly TRBD1 (5 bases). The CDR3 has 13 residues. The germline V gene has CDR1 LGHNT and CDR2 FRNRAP. The CDR3, as DNA: TGTGCTAGTGATTTGTTCGATGGGGCGACCCAGTACTTC. Its protein product is CASDLFDGATQYF.

This clonotype has just a few counts. The chain links TRBV4-2 to TRBJ1-1; D ambiguous. V was cut by 0 bases and J by 4 bases, with 9 bases left in between. The length of the CDR3 is 14 residues. CDR1 LGHNA and CDR2 YNFKEQ come from the germline V gene. CDR3 amino acids: CASSQDGGVTEAFF. CDR3 sequence (DNA): TGTGCCAGCAGCCAAGATGGTGGGGTCACTGAAGCTTTCTTT.

The CDR3 spells CVCSYIDSPFTDTQYF. CDR3 sequence (DNA): TGTGTCTGCAGTTACATAGACTCACCCTTCACAGATACGCAGTATTTT. The rearrangement links TRBV6-2 or TRBV6-3 to TRBJ2-3; D is unresolved. The CDR3 runs to 16 residues. Germline V gene data show CDR1 as MNHEY and CDR2 as SVGEGT.

This clonotype has a count of ten or more. This rearrangement joins TRBV6-1 to TRBJ2-1, with TRBD1 identical over 7 bases. The CDR3 spans 17 residues. Germline V gene data show CDR1 as MNHNS and CDR2 as SASEGT. The J segment lost 12 bases and the V segment lost 3 bases, leaving 20 bases of the junction unmatched. The CDR3 protein is CASSEHMSRDRVPGQFF. The CDR3 DNA follows: TGTGCCAGCAGTGAGCATATGAGCCGGGACAGAGTCCCAGGGCAGTTCTTC.

As to this clonotype: The CDR3 ends on some other residue instead of the conserved phenylalanine or tryptophan, so this is likely a read error. The V call is TRBV29-1, the J call TRBJ2-1; maybe TRBD2 (7 bases). V shed 7 bases and J shed 6 bases, with 19 bases lying between them. In germline, CDR1 is SQVTM, CDR2 ANQGSEA. This CDR3 has 14 amino acids. This CDR3 reads CSARFGGPINEQFL. In nucleotides, the CDR3 is TGCAGCGCGAGGTTCGGGGGGCCTATCAATGAGCAGTTCTTA.

As regards this clonotype: A much larger clone sits a single nucleotide away, making a read error possible. Since no conserved phenylalanine or tryptophan closes the CDR3, a read error is the likely cause. V gene TRBV5-1 combines with J gene TRBJ1-2; D possibly corresponds to TRBD1 (6 bases). V was cut by 5 bases and J by 5 bases, with 19 bases left in between. There are 15 residues in the CDR3. Germline V gene lookup returns CDR1 SGHRS and CDR2 YFSETQ. The DNA for the CDR3 is TGCGCCAGCAGAAAAGGCCCACAGGGTACATATGGCTACACCTTG. The encoded protein is CASRKGPQGTYGYTL.

This chain links TRBV12-3 or TRBV12-4 with TRBJ2-5, with TRBD1 identical over 7 bases. The CDR3 extends over 14 amino acids. J lost 1 base, V lost 5 bases, and 4 bases had no gene match. CDR3 nucleotides: TGTGCCAGCAGTGTCAGGGGGTTCCAAGAGACCCAGTACTTC. Its protein is CASSVRGFQETQYF.

The chain has TRBV6-5 and TRBJ2-7; a weak D match, TRBD2 (5 bases). The CDR3 is made up of 15 amino acids. Germline loops: CDR1 MNHEY, CDR2 SVGAGI. Trimming removed 6 bases at V and 4 bases at J, with 19 bases between. The CDR3 DNA reads as TGTGCCAGCAGCCACCAAGGAGCGGTCGTATACGAGCAGTACTTC. Its translation is CASSHQGAVVYEQYF.